This T cell receptor (beta chain) stems from a study of OX40 agonist ivuxolimab in advanced cancers. Overall study: Given to patients was ivuxolimab, an agonistic anti-OX40 (CD134) antibody. Partial responses were achieved by three patients: one hepatocellular carcinoma, two cutaneous melanoma. Study observations and caveats: CD8+ T cells (on average) carried more expanded clones than CD4+ T cells.

Concerning this clone: Its specificity is not known.

Some clones are missing from TCRdb's copy, which holds only in-frame ones; the method was immunoSEQ multiplex PCR. Seen here are roughly 62,000 clones, roughly 88% observed once, and the top ten hold about 2.7%. V lost 8 bases, J lost 4 bases, and 20 bases lay in between. The germline V gene has CDR1 SGHTA and CDR2 FQGNSA. The CDR3 runs to 15 residues. The source of this sequence is an adult with an advanced solid tumor such as melanoma, head and neck, liver or kidney cancer. Here the sequenced sample was CD4+ or CD8+ T cells sorted from blood, taken in a trial of the OX40 agonist ivuxolimab. This sequence joins TRBV7-2 and TRBJ1-2; D not certain. The CDR3 protein is CASPGSPTCIYGYTF. DNA of the CDR3: TGTGCCAGCCCCGGATCTCCCACGTGTATCTATGGCTACACCTTC.